These 28 T cell receptor beta chains were all obtained from the same sample, sequenced in a study of identical twins. MiXCR was run by TCRdb on the 5' RACE reads, yielding one entry per CDR3 protein. In the table there are roughly 190,000 distinct CDR3 sequences, 15% to 20% of which are singletons. These data are also associated with another study on T cells expressing NK-cell markers.

The sequencing sample was made of CD8+ T cells sorted from blood. Source of these receptors: a woman younger than 30 in good health.

V usage is TRBV9 and J usage is TRBJ2-7; a weak D match, TRBD2 (5 bases). The CDR3 sequence is 14 residues long. V gave up 3 bases and J gave up 3 bases, with 13 bases separating them. Germline CDR1 is SGDLS and CDR2 is YYNGEE. CDR3 sequence (DNA): TGTGCCAGCAGCGGGGGAGTAGGAGGCTACGAGCAGTACTTC. Protein: CASSGGVGGYEQYF.

This clonotype was picked up a small number of times. The chain couples TRBV5-1 to TRBJ2-1; 11 bases match TRBD2. In germline, CDR1 is SGHRS, CDR2 YFSETQ. J was trimmed by 9 bases and V by 4 bases; bases with no gene match: 9. The CDR3 sequence is 15 residues long. CDR3 DNA: TGCGCCAGCAGCCCCCTGGGACTAGCGGAGGGTGAGCAGTTCTTC. Protein product: CASSPLGLAEGEQFF.

The genes are TRBV3-1 and TRBJ2-1; TRBD2 agrees at 10 bases. The junction had 4 bases not matched to a gene; V was cut back by 6 bases and J by 5 bases. Per the germline V gene, CDR1 is LGHDT and CDR2 is YNNKEL (reference sequence). The CDR3 covers 14 residues. Written as DNA, the CDR3 is TGTGCCAGCAGTTTGCTAGCGGGGGACAATGAGCAGTTCTTC. Residues: CASSLLAGDNEQFF.

The J gene is TRBJ1-5, the V gene TRBV7-2, with D unclear. CDR3 size: 12 residues. CDR1 SGHTA and CDR2 FQGNSA come from the germline V gene. The V end was cut by 2 bases, the J end by 7 bases, with 6 bases between. The CDR3 region is CASSLLRQPQHF. CDR3 in DNA: TGTGCCAGCAGCTTATTGCGCCAGCCCCAGCATTTT. Supplemented by reference TRBV7-2 and TRBJ1-5, the full variable domain reads GAGVSQSPSNKVTEKGKDVELRCDPISGHTALYWYRQSLGQGLEFLIYFQGNSAPDKSGLPSDRFSAERTGGSVSTLTIQRTQQEDSAVYLCASSLLRQPQHFGDGTRLSIL.

V usage is TRBV20-1 and J usage is TRBJ2-3; TRBD2 agrees at 9 bases. Unmatched junction bases numbered 9, after V lost 0 bases and J lost 5 bases. The CDR3 runs to 16 residues. Germline V gives CDR1 DFQATT, CDR2 SNEGSKA (reference sequence). The CDR3 DNA reads as TGCAGTGCTAGAGATTGGGCGCGGGAGGGAGGAGATACGCAGTATTTT. It encodes CSARDWAREGGDTQYF.

The CDR3 is CASSLAGGDQPQHF. As DNA, the CDR3 is TGCGCCAGCAGCTTGGCAGGGGGCGACCAGCCCCAGCATTTT. J is TRBJ1-5 and V is TRBV5-1; 8 bases are shared with TRBD1. The CDR3 extends over 14 amino acids. Germline CDR1 and CDR2: SGHRS and YFSETQ. Unmatched junction bases numbered 3, after V lost 0 bases and J lost 7 bases. The complete variable domain, with remaining parts taken from reference TRBV5-1 and TRBJ1-5, reads KAGVTQTPRYLIKTRGQQVTLSCSPISGHRSVSWYQQTPGQGLQFLFEYFSETQRNKGNFPGRFSGRQFSNSRSEMNVSTLELGDSALYLCASSLAGGDQPQHFGDGTRLSIL.

CDR3 nucleotides: TGTGCCAGCAGTTTGACAGGGGTCGAGCAGTACTTC. This codes for CASSLTGVEQYF. The rearrangement uses TRBV12-3 or TRBV12-4 and TRBJ2-7, with 8 bases aligning to TRBD1. With 3 bases clipped from V and 6 bases from J, the junction kept 1 base outside the gene matches. This CDR3 comprises 12 residues.

This clonotype turned up a few times. The gene calls are TRBV6-2 or TRBV6-3 and TRBJ2-2; the match to TRBD2 covers 9 bases. This CDR3 comprises 15 residues. Germline trimming cut 8 bases from V and 6 bases from J; bases unmatched to any gene: 10. Germline assignment: CDR1 MNHEY and CDR2 SVGEGT. CDR3 sequence (DNA): TGTGCCAGCTACTGGACTAGCGAGAAACCCGGGGAGCTGTTTTTT. Translated, it gives CASYWTSEKPGELFF.

This clonotype was seen only a few times. The V and J genes are TRBV7-9 and TRBJ2-7; 7 bases line up with TRBD1. Germline assignment: CDR1 SEHNR and CDR2 FQNEAQ (reference sequence). The V and J ends lost 4 bases and 0 bases, in that order; junction bases with no gene match: 6. The CDR3 runs 15 residues. The CDR3: CASSSPGQSSYEQYF. For the CDR3, the DNA is TGTGCCAGCAGCTCGCCGGGACAGAGCTCCTACGAGCAGTACTTC.

The sample holds a few counts of this clonotype. J is TRBJ2-2 and V is TRBV29-1; D gene ambiguous. Germline V gene sequence: CDR1 SQVTM, CDR2 ANQGSEA. The CDR3 spans 10 residues. The ends were cut back, 6 bases at V and 3 bases at J, with 2 bases in the middle. DNA of the CDR3: TGCAGCGTCTACACCGGGGAGCTGTTTTTT. It is translated as CSVYTGELFF.

This clonotype was seen a few times. V usage is TRBV14 and J usage is TRBJ2-7, with 14 positions matching TRBD2. In germline, CDR1 is SGHDN, CDR2 FVKESK. V trimming: 1 base; J trimming: 3 bases; junction bases outside the gene matches: 8. The CDR3 has 18 amino acids. The DNA for the CDR3 is TGTGCCAGCAGCCAAGGTGTAGGACTAGCGGGAGGACGCTACGAGCAGTACTTC. Translation gives CASSQGVGLAGGRYEQYF.

In this sample, this clonotype turned up many times. The chain links TRBV5-1 to TRBJ2-7, with TRBD2 matching over 7 bases. V gave up 3 bases and J gave up 8 bases; unmatched junction bases: 8. Per germline, CDR1 SGHRS and CDR2 YFSETQ. The CDR3 length is 13 residues. CDR3 nucleotide sequence: TGCGCCAGCAGCTCTTGGGAGCGGGAACAGCAGTACTTC. Its protein is CASSSWEREQQYF.

The gene calls are TRBV20-1 and TRBJ2-7, with 7 bases identical to TRBD1. This CDR3 spans 15 amino acids. J gave up 2 bases and V 1 base, and 8 bases lay outside the gene matches. Per the germline V gene, CDR1 is DFQATT and CDR2 is SNEGSKA (reference sequence). The CDR3 loop reads CSARVPGQTTYEQYF. As DNA, the CDR3 is TGCAGTGCTAGAGTTCCGGGACAGACGACCTACGAGCAGTACTTC.

Only one count was recorded for this clonotype. The CDR3 coding sequence is TGTGCCAGCAGTTTGATCGGACAGGGGGCGTACGAGCAGTACTTC. Translation gives CASSLIGQGAYEQYF. The chain carries TRBV7-9 and TRBJ2-7; 11 positions match TRBD1. The V gene end was trimmed by 6 bases and the J gene end by 4 bases; junction bases not matched to a gene: 8. The CDR3 runs to 15 residues. Germline loops: CDR1 SEHNR, CDR2 FQNEAQ (reference sequence).

This clonotype appeared a few times. The rearrangement uses TRBV5-6 and TRBJ1-2; D may be TRBD1 (6 bases). The V gene's germline CDR1 is SGHDT and CDR2 YYEEEE. Deletions cut 0 bases from V and 6 bases from J, with 15 bases between. CDR3 length equals 15 residues. CDR3 region: CASSLGGRGDDGYTF. The CDR3 DNA reads TGTGCCAGCAGCTTGGGTGGCAGGGGTGATGATGGCTACACCTTC.

This chain uses TRBV4-3 with TRBJ2-7, with 9 bases identical to TRBD2. CDR1 is LGHNA and CDR2 is YSLEER in the germline V gene. The J segment lost 1 base and the V segment lost 2 bases, leaving 12 bases of the junction unmatched. The length of the CDR3 is 18 residues. In nucleotides, the CDR3 is TGCGCCAGCAGCCAACCTTTTTTCCGAGCGGGAGGTTCCTACGAGCAGTACTTC. Translated: CASSQPFFRAGGSYEQYF.

The chain employs TRBV20-1 and TRBJ1-5, with 7 bases that match TRBD1. This CDR3 region has 14 residues. Trimming cost V 6 bases and J 2 bases; bases outside gene matches: 7. The V gene's germline CDR1 is DFQATT and CDR2 SNEGSKA (reference sequence). The CDR3 coding sequence is TGCAGTGCCGGAACAGGGGCGGGCAATCAGCCCCAGCATTTT. Its translation is CSAGTGAGNQPQHF.

This clonotype has only a few counts. The rearrangement uses TRBV5-5 and TRBJ2-7; no firm D call. Deletions cut 4 bases from V and 6 bases from J, with 11 bases between. This CDR3 is 12 amino acids long. In germline, CDR1 is SGHKS, CDR2 YYEKEE (reference sequence). CDR3 protein: CASSPPTLEQYF. The CDR3 DNA reads as TGTGCCAGCAGCCCCCCGACCCTCGAGCAGTACTTC.

This clonotype occurred a few times. The genes are TRBV12-3 or TRBV12-4 and TRBJ2-3; either TRBD1 or TRBD2 may fit D (5 bases each). The CDR3 loop spans 16 amino acids. Trimming took 10 bases from V and 2 from J, leaving 22 bases between them. The CDR3 here is CATVPSGGIFTDTQYF. In nucleotides, the CDR3 is TGTGCCACCGTCCCCAGTGGGGGAATATTCACAGATACGCAGTATTTT.

The gene calls are TRBV7-9 and TRBJ1-5; weak D call: TRBD1 (6 bases). Trimming removed 1 base from V and 4 bases from J, with 8 bases in between. This CDR3 is built from 14 residues. Germline assignment: CDR1 SEHNR and CDR2 FQNEAQ (reference sequence). CDR3 residues: CASSLDRENQPQHF. The CDR3 DNA reads TGTGCCAGCAGCTTAGACAGGGAGAATCAGCCCCAGCATTTT.

In its sample, this clonotype was seen a few times. J is TRBJ2-7 and V is TRBV12-3 or TRBV12-4; D gene unclear. The CDR3 sequence is 14 residues long. V was cut by 0 bases and J by 4 bases, with 10 bases left in between. The DNA of the CDR3 is TGTGCCAGCAGTTTAGCGGGCCCCTTATACGAGCAGTACTTC. Its translation: CASSLAGPLYEQYF.

This clonotype was observed a handful of times. CDR3 nucleotides: TGCAGCGCCCGGACTAGCGGGAGGACCGGGGAGACCCAGTACTTC. Translation gives CSARTSGRTGETQYF. This chain joins TRBV29-1 and TRBJ2-5; 14 bases are shared with TRBD2. Germline CDR1 is SQVTM and CDR2 is ANQGSEA. Germline trimming cut 7 bases from V and 5 bases from J; bases unmatched to any gene: 9. The CDR3 runs to 15 residues.

V is TRBV5-4 and J is TRBJ2-1; 9 nucleotides line up with TRBD2. V was clipped by 2 bases and J by 4 bases; unmatched bases: 4. This CDR3 has 15 residues. Germline V lookup: CDR1 SGHNT, CDR2 YYREEE (reference sequence). This chain's CDR3 is CASSLPTSGYNEQFF. The CDR3 DNA reads as TGTGCCAGCAGCTTACCGACTAGCGGATACAATGAGCAGTTCTTC.

J is TRBJ2-3 and V is TRBV6-1; tentatively, D is TRBD2 (6 bases). Per the germline V gene, CDR1 is MNHNS and CDR2 is SASEGT. The CDR3 totals 14 residues. The V gene lost 8 bases and the J gene lost 2 bases, with 14 bases spanning the gap. The CDR3 here is CASEASDHTDTQYF. The CDR3 coding sequence is TGTGCCAGCGAAGCTAGCGACCACACAGATACGCAGTATTTT.

J is TRBJ2-7 and V is TRBV20-1; D is possibly TRBD2 (5 bases). The CDR3 consists of 13 residues. Germline lookup yields CDR1 DFQATT and CDR2 SNEGSKA (reference sequence). V lost 6 bases and J lost 2, with 14 bases in between. The CDR3: CSAPVGGTYEQYF. As DNA, the CDR3 is TGCAGTGCACCAGTAGGAGGTACCTACGAGCAGTACTTC.

The V and J genes are TRBV10-3 and TRBJ2-7; D possibly corresponds to TRBD2 (5 bases). This CDR3 has 11 residues. Germline V lookup: CDR1 ENHRY, CDR2 SYGVKD. V dropped 8 bases and J dropped 2 bases, with 7 bases sitting between them. CDR3 nucleotide sequence: TGTGCCATCCGGGAAGCCTACGAGCAGTACTTC. Protein: CAIREAYEQYF.

In its sample, this clonotype was seen a few times. The chain couples TRBV5-1 to TRBJ1-2, with D perhaps TRBD1 (6 bases). Trimming pared 4 bases from V and 10 bases from J, leaving 17 bases between. Germline lookup yields CDR1 SGHRS and CDR2 YFSETQ. The CDR3 sequence is 13 residues long. DNA for the CDR3: TGCGCCAGCAGCGATCTTTCTACAGGGAACTACACCTTC. The encoded protein is CASSDLSTGNYTF.

The chain couples TRBV12-3 or TRBV12-4 to TRBJ2-1; maybe TRBD2 (5 bases). V was cut by 6 bases and J by 9 bases, with 12 bases left in between. The CDR3 is 12 amino acids. The CDR3 sequence is CASSRPSSEQFF. The CDR3 DNA sequence: TGTGCCAGCAGCCGTCCTAGCTCTGAGCAGTTCTTC.